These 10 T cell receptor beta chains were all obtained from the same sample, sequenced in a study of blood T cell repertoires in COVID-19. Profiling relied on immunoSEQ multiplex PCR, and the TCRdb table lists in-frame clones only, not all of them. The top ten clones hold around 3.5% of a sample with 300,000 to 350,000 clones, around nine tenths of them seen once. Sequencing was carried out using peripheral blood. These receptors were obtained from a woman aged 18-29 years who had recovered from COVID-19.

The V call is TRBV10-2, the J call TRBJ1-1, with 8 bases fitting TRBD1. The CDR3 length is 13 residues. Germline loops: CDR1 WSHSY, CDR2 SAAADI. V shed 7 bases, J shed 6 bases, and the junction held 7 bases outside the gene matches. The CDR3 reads CASTPRGLAEAFF. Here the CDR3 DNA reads TGCGCCAGCACACCCAGGGGGCTTGCTGAAGCTTTCTTT.

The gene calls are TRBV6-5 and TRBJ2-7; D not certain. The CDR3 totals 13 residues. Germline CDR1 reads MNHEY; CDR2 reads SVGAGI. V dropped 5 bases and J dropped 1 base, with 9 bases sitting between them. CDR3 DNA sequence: TGTGCCAGCAGTCTCGCGGCTTCCTACGAGCAGTACGTC. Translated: CASSLAASYEQYV.

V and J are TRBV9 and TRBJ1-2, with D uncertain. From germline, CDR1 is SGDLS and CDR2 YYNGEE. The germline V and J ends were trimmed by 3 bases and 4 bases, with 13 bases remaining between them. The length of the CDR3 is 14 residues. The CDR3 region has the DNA TGTGCCAGCAGCGCCGACGAGGACTTCTATGGCTACACCTTC. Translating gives CASSADEDFYGYTF.

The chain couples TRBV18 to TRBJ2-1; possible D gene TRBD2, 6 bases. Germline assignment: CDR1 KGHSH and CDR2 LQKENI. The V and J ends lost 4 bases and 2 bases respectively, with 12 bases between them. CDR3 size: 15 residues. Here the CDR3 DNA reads TGTGCCAGCTCACTCCGGGACTTAACCTACAATGAGCAGTTCTTC. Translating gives CASSLRDLTYNEQFF.

DNA of the CDR3: TGTGCCAGCAGTGACTCCGGGACTAGCGGCACAGATACGCAGTATTTT. This translates into CASSDSGTSGTDTQYF. The V and J genes are TRBV6-4 and TRBJ2-3; TRBD2 aligns across 10 bases. The CDR3 is 16 amino acids. The junction had 1 base not matched to a gene; V was cut back by 0 bases and J by 1 base. The germline gives CDR1 MRHNA, CDR2 SNTAGT.

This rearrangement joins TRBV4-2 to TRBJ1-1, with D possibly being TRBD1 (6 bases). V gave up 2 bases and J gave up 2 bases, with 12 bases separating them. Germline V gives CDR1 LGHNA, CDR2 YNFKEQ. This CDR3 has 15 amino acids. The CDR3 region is CASSQPGTLNTEAFF. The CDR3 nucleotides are TGTGCCAGCAGCCAACCCGGGACACTTAACACTGAAGCTTTCTTT.

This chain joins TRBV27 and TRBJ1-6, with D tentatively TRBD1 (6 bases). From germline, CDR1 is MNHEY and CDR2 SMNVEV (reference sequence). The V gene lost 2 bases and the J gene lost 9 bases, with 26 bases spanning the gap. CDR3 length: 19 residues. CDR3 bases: TGTGCCAGCAGTTTACTTATTGGGACCTCAGGGGCGCAAACTTCACCCCTCCACTTT. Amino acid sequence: CASSLLIGTSGAQTSPLHF.

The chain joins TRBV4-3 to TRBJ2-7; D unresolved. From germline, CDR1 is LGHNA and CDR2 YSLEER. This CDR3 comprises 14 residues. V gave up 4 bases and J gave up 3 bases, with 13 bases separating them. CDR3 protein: CASSPGLGIYEQYV. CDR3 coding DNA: TGCGCCAGCAGCCCCGGGTTGGGTATCTACGAGCAGTACGTC.

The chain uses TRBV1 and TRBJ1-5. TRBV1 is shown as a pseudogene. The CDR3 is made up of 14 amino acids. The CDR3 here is CTSSPGGGNQPQHF. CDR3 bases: TGCACCAGCAGCCCCGGGGGGGGAAATCAGCCCCAGCATTTT.

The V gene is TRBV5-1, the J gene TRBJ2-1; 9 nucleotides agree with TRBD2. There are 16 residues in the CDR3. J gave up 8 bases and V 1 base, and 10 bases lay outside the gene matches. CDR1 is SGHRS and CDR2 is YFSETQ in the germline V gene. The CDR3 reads CASSLPTSGSIDEQFF. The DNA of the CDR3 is TGCGCCAGCAGCTTGCCTACTAGCGGGTCTATCGATGAGCAGTTCTTC. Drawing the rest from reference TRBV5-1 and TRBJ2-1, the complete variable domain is KAGVTQTPRYLIKTRGQQVTLSCSPISGHRSVSWYQQTPGQGLQFLFEYFSETQRNKGNFPGRFSGRQFSNSRSEMNVSTLELGDSALYLCASSLPTSGSIDEQFFGPGTRLTVL.